This TCR beta chain was observed in a study of shared clonotypes between healthy human individuals. Study background: Each donor's CD8 memory used one plate, CD8 naive two, each CD4 subset three.

In the naive CD8 group, cells lacked CD45RO and were positively selected for CCR7, so terminally differentiated effector memory CD45RA+ cells were left out. Only Caucasian adults living in Nashville, Tennessee served as donors. This clone was detected only once. An assay was performed, and its level was deep. Data came from immunoSEQ multiplex PCR; TCRdb stores just in-frame clones and leaves some out. The sample includes some 2 million clones, approximately 94% of them seen just once. The CDR3 runs to 15 residues. The germline CDR1 and CDR2 sequences are LGHNA and YSLEER. The V and J ends lost 3 bases and 1 base respectively, with 10 bases between them.

Sequenced input: naive CD8+ T cells sorted from blood. V gene TRBV4-3 combines with J gene TRBJ2-1; D is possibly TRBD2 (6 bases). The origin of this receptor is a man aged 18 to 29 in good health. CDR3: CASSHRGLSYNEQFF. The CDR3 nucleotides read TGCGCCAGCAGCCATCGGGGGTTATCCTACAATGAGCAGTTCTTC.